Listed here are 14 T cell receptor beta chains from one sample, sequenced in a study of blood T cell repertoires in COVID-19. The repertoire was sequenced with immunoSEQ multiplex PCR; TCRdb's copy has only in-frame clones and lacks some. The sample records over 200,000 clones, about 90% being singletons. Specimen: peripheral blood. Source of these receptors: a woman in her sixties with acute or convalescent COVID-19.

As for this clone: This same CDR3 is encoded by further DNA sequences in the sample. The rearrangement joins TRBV7-9 to TRBJ1-2; tentatively, D is TRBD1 (5 bases). This CDR3 comprises 13 residues. Trimming pared 5 bases from V and 1 base from J, leaving 8 bases between. Germline lookup yields CDR1 SEHNR and CDR2 FQNEAQ (reference sequence). The CDR3 DNA reads TGTGCCAGCAGCCCTCAGGGTAACTATGGCTACACCTTC. It yields the protein CASSPQGNYGYTF. Together with reference TRBV7-9 and TRBJ1-2, the CDR3 gives the full variable domain: DTGVSQNPRHKITKRGQNVTFRCDPISEHNRLYWYRQTLGQGPEFLTYFQNEAQLEKSRLLSDRFSAERPKGSFSTLEIQRTEQGDSAMYLCASSPQGNYGYTFGSGTRLTVV.

The J gene is TRBJ1-1, the V gene TRBV19; possible D gene TRBD1, 5 bases. The CDR3 spans 13 residues. The germline CDR1 and CDR2 sequences are LNHDA and SQIVND (reference sequence). Trimming removed 7 bases from V and 8 bases from J, with 17 bases in between. The CDR3 nucleotides read TGTGCCAGTACCCCACCCGCCGGGGGGGAAGCTTTCTTT. It yields the protein CASTPPAGGEAFF.

The chain employs TRBV6-6 and TRBJ2-1; 9 bases are a match to TRBD1. The CDR3 sequence is 14 residues long. Germline lookup yields CDR1 MNHNY and CDR2 SVGAGI (reference sequence). After removal of 6 bases from V and 9 bases from J, the junction contained 9 bases not matched to a gene. The CDR3 DNA is TGTGCCAGCAGCTACGGGGACAGGGTTGGTGAGCAGTTCTTC. Translated, it gives CASSYGDRVGEQFF.

As for this clone: This same CDR3 is encoded by further DNA sequences in the sample. V usage is TRBV11-2 and J usage is TRBJ2-1; 10 bases align to TRBD1. The CDR3 consists of 15 residues. V shed 0 bases, J shed 4 bases, and the junction held 0 bases outside the gene matches. Germline-derived CDR1 and CDR2 are SGHAT and FQNNGV. The CDR3 protein is CASSLEGQGYNEQFF. CDR3 sequence (DNA): TGTGCCAGCAGCTTAGAGGGACAGGGGTACAATGAGCAGTTCTTC.

In its sample, this clone was seen a few times. J is TRBJ2-4 and V is TRBV19; TRBD2 might be the D (5 bases). Deletions cut 2 bases from V and 9 bases from J, with 17 bases between. CDR1 LNHDA and CDR2 SQIVND come from the germline V gene (reference sequence). The CDR3 sequence is 15 residues long. The CDR3 spells CASSIMGRGKGIQYF. CDR3 DNA sequence: TGTGCCAGTAGTATAATGGGGAGAGGGAAAGGCATTCAGTACTTC.

The chain has TRBV6-2 or TRBV6-3 and TRBJ2-5, with 8 bases lining up with TRBD2. CDR1 MNHEY and CDR2 SVGEGT come from the germline V gene. This CDR3 region has 16 residues. Losses at the gene ends were 5 bases for V and 2 bases for J; bases not matched to a gene: 10. The CDR3 reads CASSGLLAGPQETQYF. The CDR3 nucleotides read TGTGCCAGCAGTGGTTTGCTAGCGGGCCCGCAAGAGACCCAGTACTTC.

The V call is TRBV6-5, the J call TRBJ2-7; TRBD1 might be the D (5 bases). The CDR3 extends over 13 amino acids. The germline V gene encodes CDR1 MNHEY and CDR2 SVGAGI. Between the trimmed V and J ends, which lost 4 bases and 4 bases, there was a span of 11 bases. This chain's CDR3 is CASSSDRKYEQYF. The CDR3 DNA reads TGTGCCAGCAGTTCCGACAGAAAATACGAGCAGTACTTC.

The V gene is TRBV6-5, the J gene TRBJ1-3; D uncertain. The CDR3 has 15 residues. Trimming removed 6 bases at V and 0 bases at J, with 12 bases between. Germline lookup yields CDR1 MNHEY and CDR2 SVGAGI. The CDR3 DNA reads TGTGCCAGCAGGCCCGACGGGAGCTCTGGAAACACCATATATTTT. Protein sequence: CASRPDGSSGNTIYF.

The gene calls are TRBV28 and TRBJ2-2, with TRBD1 matching 12 bases. The V segment lost 5 bases and the J segment 4 bases; nucleotides outside the gene matches: 17. Germline lookup yields CDR1 MDHEN and CDR2 SYDVKM. CDR3 length: 20 amino acids. In nucleotides, the CDR3 is TGTGCCAGCAGTCTTCATACCGGGACAGGGGGCCTAATGAGCACCGGGGAGCTGTTTTTT. Its protein is CASSLHTGTGGLMSTGELFF.

The genes are TRBV7-9 and TRBJ2-7, with 7 bases aligning to TRBD1. The CDR3 has 15 residues. The germline gives CDR1 SEHNR, CDR2 FQNEAQ (reference sequence). V lost 6 bases and J lost 2; bases outside the gene matches: 10. The CDR3 spells CASSSTGFLAYEQYF. CDR3 nucleotides: TGTGCCAGCAGTTCGACAGGGTTCCTCGCCTACGAGCAGTACTTC.

The genes are TRBV27 and TRBJ1-5; TRBD1 aligns across 10 bases. Trimming at V came to 6 bases and at J to 8 bases, leaving 16 bases not matched to a gene. This CDR3 has 17 amino acids. From germline, CDR1 is MNHEY and CDR2 SMNVEV (reference sequence). Written as DNA, the CDR3 is TGTGCCAGCAGAGCTTGGGGGCCGGGACAGGGGTTCGAGCCCCAGCATTTT. Translated: CASRAWGPGQGFEPQHF.

The rearrangement uses TRBV21-1 and TRBJ2-2; the table gives TRBD2 as D, unverified against the DNA. TRBV21-1 constitutes a pseudogene. CDR3 length: 15 residues. The CDR3, as DNA: TGTGCCAGCAGCAGAAAAAGGGGAGGTTCCGGGGAGCTGTTTTTT. It encodes CASSRKRGGSGELFF.

This clone occurred once. The chain carries TRBV6-5 and TRBJ1-5; D call uncertain. Trimming took off 7 bases at V and 6 bases at J, with 13 bases between the two ends. Germline values: CDR1 MNHEY, CDR2 SVGAGI. CDR3 length: 13 residues. This chain's CDR3 is CASKSVGSQPQHF. In DNA, the CDR3 is TGTGCCAGCAAATCGGTCGGGTCTCAGCCCCAGCATTTT.

J is TRBJ2-1 and V is TRBV6-2 or TRBV6-3; TRBD1 matches 9 bases. Germline assignment: CDR1 MNHEY and CDR2 SVGEGT. V trimming: 5 bases; J trimming: 5 bases; junction bases outside the gene matches: 10. The CDR3 covers 16 residues. The CDR3 DNA is TGTGCCAGCAGTCAGAGGCCGGGACAGGGAAACAATGAGCAGTTCTTC. It yields the protein CASSQRPGQGNNEQFF.